The sequence of this T cell receptor beta chain was determined in a study of post-analysis software for immune sequencing data. Background on the study: Relapsing-remitting, secondary progressive and progressive-relapsing forms made up the multiple sclerosis disease courses.

Findings and caveats of the study: Patients carried four or five TRBV segments more frequently than controls did, and TRBV5-6, TRBV5-1 and TRBV20-1 were among them. In multiple sclerosis, normalized Chao1 diversity was significantly below that of controls.

Trimming shortened V by 5 bases and J by 4 bases, and 8 bases separated the two germline ends. CDR1 MGHDK and CDR2 SYGVNS come from the germline V gene. This CDR3 has 13 amino acids. Unique molecular identifiers had been added to the TCR beta cDNA libraries. Hundreds of thousands of cDNA molecules were obtained from about 0.98 to 11 million T cells. TCRdb re-called the PCR reads with MiXCR, one entry per CDR3 protein. This sample carries approximately 160,000 distinct CDR3 sequences, 30% of them seen once, and the ten largest clones take about 1.6%. A remark on this clonotype: Its antigen is not identified.

The TCR comes from a girl between 10 and 17 years old with multiple sclerosis. The chain recombines TRBV25-1 with TRBJ2-2; D not resolved. The specimen was blood. DNA for the CDR3: TGTGCCAGCAGTCCCCCTCCCACCGGGGAGCTGTTTTTT. This encodes CASSPPPTGELFF.